This T cell receptor beta chain was documented in a study of CD4+ T cells in melanoma. Sequenced by immunoSEQ multiplex PCR; TCRdb stores in-frame clones only, minus some. The sample consists of over 14,000 clones, approximately 63% of them appearing once. The source is a human donor with melanoma. What was sequenced was cells from a culture (not recorded whether cultured in vitro).

The CDR3 spells CASSLGLAEYNEQFF. The CDR3 DNA reads as TGTGCCAGCAGCTTAGGACTAGCGGAGTACAATGAGCAGTTCTTC. V usage is TRBV11-2 and J usage is TRBJ2-1, with 9 positions matching TRBD2. The CDR3 extends over 15 amino acids. The V gene end was trimmed by 1 base and the J gene end by 4 bases; junction bases not matched to a gene: 2. Looked up from germline, CDR1 is SGHAT and CDR2 is FQNNGV.